One and the same sample provided the 16 T cell receptor beta chains below, sequenced in a study of metastatic and nonmetastatic thyroid tumors. TCRdb re-clonotyped the PCR reads through MiXCR. The table lists over 10,000 clones, 25% to 30% of them singletons, with 15% to 20% in the top ten. Prior to thyroid surgery, none of the patients had received any treatment. Sequencing used tumor tissue. The receptors come from a female donor with papillary thyroid cancer or a benign thyroid nodule (not recorded which). Some clones in this sample may be carry-over from other donors' samples.

This clone has more than one count but fewer than ten. The chain combines TRBV25-1 with TRBJ1-1; 7 bases are shared with TRBD1. The V segment lost 4 bases and the J segment 8 bases; nucleotides outside the gene matches: 7. The CDR3 is 13 amino acids. The germline V gene has CDR1 MGHDK and CDR2 SYGVNS. Here the CDR3 DNA reads TGTGCCAGCAGTGCCTGGACAGGAGTCGAAGCTTTCTTT. It yields the protein CASSAWTGVEAFF.

This clone was counted at least ten times. The genes are TRBV10-3 and TRBJ1-2; D remains unclear. The CDR3 spans 12 residues. The V gene lost 4 bases and the J gene lost 5 bases, with 8 bases spanning the gap. The germline V gene has CDR1 ENHRY and CDR2 SYGVKD. CDR3 protein: CAISGPRYGYTF. The CDR3 region has the DNA TGTGCCATCAGTGGGCCAAGGTATGGCTACACCTTC.

This chain uses TRBV11-2 with TRBJ2-3, with unresolved D. Germline V gene sequence: CDR1 SGHAT, CDR2 FQNNGV. The germline V and J ends were trimmed by 1 base and 3 bases, with 8 bases remaining between them. The CDR3 is made up of 14 amino acids. CDR3 in amino acids: CASSLVLGTDTQYF. The CDR3 DNA reads TGTGCCAGCAGCTTAGTTCTAGGGACAGATACGCAGTATTTT.

The CDR3 nucleotides read TGCGCCAGCAGCCAAGTTGGGCAGGGGATTAGCACAGATACGCAGTATTTT. Amino acids: CASSQVGQGISTDTQYF. The rearrangement joins TRBV4-1 to TRBJ2-3; TRBD1 is a possible D gene (6 bases). The CDR3 sequence is 17 residues long. The V gene lost 1 base and the J gene lost 0 bases, with 14 bases spanning the gap. Germline loops: CDR1 MGHRA, CDR2 YSYEKL.

This chain joins TRBV20-1 and TRBJ2-1; D call uncertain. V was pared by 4 bases and J by 6 bases, with 7 bases between. The CDR3 has 11 residues. Germline V gene data show CDR1 as DFQATT and CDR2 as SNEGSKA (reference sequence). This chain's CDR3 is CSATSFNEQFF. CDR3 in DNA: TGCAGTGCTACATCGTTCAATGAGCAGTTCTTC.

This clone was observed at least ten times. A clone one base away is much larger, so this may be a read error. Other DNA sequences in this sample translate to the same CDR3. The chain's CDR3 is CSVGGEFTSWEIYELYF. The CDR3 nucleotides read TGCAGCGTTGGTGGGGAGTTCACCTCCTGGGAAATCTACGAGCTGTACTTC. V and J are TRBV29-1 and TRBJ2-7; D might be TRBD2 (5 bases). This CDR3 has 17 residues. Germline V gives CDR1 SQVTM, CDR2 ANQGSEA.

This clone is deemed medium-sized. J is TRBJ1-5 and V is TRBV20-1; TRBD1 might be the D (5 bases). Germline loops: CDR1 DFQATT, CDR2 SNEGSKA (reference sequence). V was clipped by 3 bases and J by 0 bases, with 6 bases between them. The CDR3 runs 13 residues. The CDR3 loop reads CSARGVSNQPQHF. CDR3 in DNA: TGCAGTGCTAGGGGGGTTAGCAATCAGCCCCAGCATTTT.

This clone was seen a handful of times. This CDR3 reads CASRWTGASGQPQHF. DNA for the CDR3: TGTGCCAGCAGGTGGACAGGCGCCTCGGGTCAGCCCCAGCATTTT. The V call is TRBV28, the J call TRBJ1-5; TRBD1 matches 7 bases. V shed 6 bases, J shed 6 bases, and the junction held 11 bases outside the gene matches. CDR1 is MDHEN and CDR2 is SYDVKM in the germline V gene. The CDR3 extends over 15 amino acids.

Many counts were recorded for this clone. This chain joins TRBV7-9 and TRBJ2-6; TRBD1 matches 7 bases. Germline V gene data show CDR1 as SEHNR and CDR2 as FQNEAQ (reference sequence). V shed 1 base, J shed 2 bases, and the junction held 2 bases outside the gene matches. The CDR3 is 16 residues long. The CDR3 loop reads CASSLGQGAGANVLTF. The CDR3 nucleotides read TGTGCCAGCAGCTTAGGGCAGGGGGCTGGGGCCAACGTCCTGACTTTC.

By frequency in the sample, this clone is medium-sized. V and J are TRBV15 and TRBJ2-1; D unresolved. Germline V gives CDR1 LNHNV, CDR2 YYDKDF (reference sequence). The CDR3 totals 15 residues. V dropped 3 bases and J dropped 7 bases, with 16 bases sitting between them. This CDR3 reads CATSSITEGLNEQFF. The CDR3 DNA is TGTGCCACCAGCAGTATAACAGAAGGATTGAATGAGCAGTTCTTC.

This clone came up many times. The chain employs TRBV6-4 and TRBJ1-5; TRBD1 matches at 9 bases. The CDR3 spans 16 residues. J was trimmed by 7 bases and V by 1 base; bases with no gene match: 8. Germline values: CDR1 MRHNA, CDR2 SNTAGT. CDR3 nucleotides: TGTGCCAGCAGTGACTTACAGACAGGGGGTAGGCAGCCCCAGCATTTT. Protein product: CASSDLQTGGRQPQHF.

The chain combines TRBV20-1 with TRBJ1-1, with 9 bases matching TRBD1. The length of the CDR3 is 18 residues. From germline, CDR1 is DFQATT and CDR2 SNEGSKA (reference sequence). V shed 2 bases and J 5 bases; nucleotides not matched to a gene: 18. CDR3 region: CSARIGQGSIIVGTEAFF. CDR3 in DNA: TGCAGTGCTAGAATCGGACAGGGGTCAATTATCGTCGGTACTGAAGCTTTCTTT.

This chain links TRBV12-3 or TRBV12-4 with TRBJ1-1; no clear D gene. V was trimmed by 6 bases and J by 5 bases, leaving 10 bases between them. CDR3 length: 12 amino acids. The CDR3 bases are TGTGCCAGCAGCCCCGGAGGAACTGAAGCTTTCTTT. Its protein is CASSPGGTEAFF.

This clone rates as medium-sized. The chain couples TRBV11-3 to TRBJ2-1; 8 nucleotides align to TRBD2. J was trimmed by 9 bases and V by 5 bases; bases with no gene match: 15. CDR1 and CDR2 from the germline V gene are SGHNT and YENEEA. The length of the CDR3 is 16 residues. In DNA form, the CDR3 reads TGTGCCAGCAGCCCTACGACTAGCGAGAGGAAGAGTGAGCAGTTCTTC. Translated: CASSPTTSERKSEQFF.

The chain is built from TRBV11-3 and TRBJ1-2, with 7 bases that match TRBD1. After removal of 5 bases from V and 1 base from J, the junction contained 10 bases not matched to a gene. This CDR3 spans 16 amino acids. Germline CDR1 and CDR2: SGHNT and YENEEA. The CDR3 coding sequence is TGTGCCAGCAGCCAGGAAGGACGACAGGGTAACTATGGCTACACCTTC. This sequence encodes CASSQEGRQGNYGYTF.

There are many counts of this clone. The gene calls are TRBV29-1 and TRBJ1-1; D is ambiguous. Germline CDR1 and CDR2: SQVTM and ANQGSEA. This CDR3 is 13 amino acids long. The germline V and J ends were trimmed by 6 bases and 0 bases, with 11 bases remaining between them. The CDR3 region is CSVLGYMNTEAFF. Written as DNA, the CDR3 is TGCAGCGTCCTCGGGTATATGAACACTGAAGCTTTCTTT.